Shown below are 7 T cell receptor beta chains from a single sample sequenced in a study of cytomegalovirus exposure and HLA in healthy donors. In the PCR, 60 Vbeta and 13 Jbeta primers were used. Using immunoSEQ multiplex PCR, the repertoire was profiled, and TCRdb retains in-frame clones only, with some absent. The sample gives roughly 160,000 clones, approximately 90% of which show up once; 0.85% to 1% is in the top ten. Sample: PBMCs. Receptor source: a woman aged 30 to 39 in good health and CMV-seronegative.

The rearrangement uses TRBV4-2 and TRBJ2-2; D possibly corresponds to TRBD2 (6 bases). The germline V and J ends were trimmed by 4 bases and 1 base, with 13 bases remaining between them. CDR3 size: 16 residues. CDR1 and CDR2 from the germline V gene are LGHNA and YNFKEQ. The DNA of the CDR3 is TGTGCCAGCAGCCGACGGGCGGGATTGAACACCGGGGAGCTGTTTTTT. Translating it yields CASSRRAGLNTGELFF.

The chain is built from TRBV6-1 and TRBJ2-7; TRBD2 matches 11 bases. V was pared by 6 bases and J by 5 bases, with 9 bases of the junction left unmatched. The CDR3 sequence is 15 residues long. Per the germline V gene, CDR1 is MNHNS and CDR2 is SASEGT. CDR3 sequence reads: CASSPLTSGSHEQYF. DNA for the CDR3: TGTGCCAGCAGCCCTTTAACTAGCGGGAGTCACGAGCAGTACTTC.

The genes are TRBV5-4 and TRBJ2-5; the D is unclear. Per the germline V gene, CDR1 is SGHNT and CDR2 is YYREEE (reference sequence). The V end was cut by 0 bases, the J end by 5 bases, with 5 bases between. The CDR3 contains 12 residues. The CDR3 nucleotides are TGTGCCAGCAGCTTGGGGCCGGAGACCCAGTACTTC. This codes for CASSLGPETQYF.

This chain uses TRBV5-1 with TRBJ1-2; 8 bases align to TRBD1. CDR3 length: 17 amino acids. Per the germline V gene, CDR1 is SGHRS and CDR2 is YFSETQ. After removal of 3 bases from V and 6 bases from J, the junction contained 16 bases not matched to a gene. Here the CDR3 reads CASSSQPLQGVKDGYTF. For the CDR3, the DNA is TGCGCCAGCAGCTCTCAACCCCTACAGGGGGTGAAGGATGGCTACACCTTC.

The genes are TRBV10-2 and TRBJ2-5; D remains ambiguous. The CDR3 covers 11 residues. Germline CDR1 WSHSY, CDR2 SAAADI. V shed 2 bases and J shed 9 bases, with 7 bases lying between them. The CDR3 here is CASSEPGPQYF. Here the CDR3 DNA reads TGCGCCAGCAGTGAGCCTGGGCCCCAGTACTTC.

The chain couples TRBV5-4 to TRBJ2-5; D might be TRBD2 (6 bases). The CDR3 totals 15 residues. V lost 10 bases and J 1 base, leaving 20 bases between the germline ends. Germline values: CDR1 SGHNT, CDR2 YYREEE (reference sequence). The CDR3 region is CAAGSRVGGQETQYF. The CDR3 DNA is TGTGCCGCGGGATCCCGTGTCGGGGGCCAAGAGACCCAGTACTTC.

In this sample, this clone turned up once. The CDR3 DNA is TGTGCCTGGGGGGAACCGGGACTAGCGGCCTATGAGCAGTTCTTC. Its translation is CAWGEPGLAAYEQFF. The rearrangement joins TRBV30 to TRBJ2-1; 11 bases are shared with TRBD2. This CDR3 spans 15 amino acids. Looked up from germline, CDR1 is GTSNPN and CDR2 is SVGIG (reference sequence). J was trimmed by 8 bases and V by 5 bases; bases with no gene match: 11.